The present T cell receptor beta chain was sequenced within a study of blood T cell repertoires in COVID-19. Turning to the study itself: COVID-19 samples from acute and convalescent phases originated in the United States, Italy and Spain. Sources were T cells, B-cell-depleted T cells, or PBMCs; the material itself was cDNA or gDNA.

In the authors' methods: Estimated nucleated cell counts came from reference gene primer amplification. TCRdb's table, derived via immunoSEQ multiplex PCR, lists solely in-frame clones and lacks some. V and J calls and clone size come straight from that table; D and trimming were deduced from the DNA. The profile shows 150,000 or so clones, roughly four fifths of them singletons. The CDR3 has 13 residues. Germline V gene lookup returns CDR1 GTSNPN and CDR2 SVGIG (reference sequence). V gave up 2 bases and J gave up 2 bases; unmatched junction bases: 3. The J gene is TRBJ2-7, the V gene TRBV30; 7 nucleotides match TRBD2. This sequence originates from a human donor with acute or convalescent COVID-19. The donor label of this sample is uncertain. Sequencing was carried out using peripheral blood. The CDR3 DNA reads as TGTGCCTGGAGTTACGGGACTACCTACGAGCAGTACTTC. Protein sequence: CAWSYGTTYEQYF.